This TCR beta chain came from a study of Ad26.COV2.S vaccination and SARS-CoV-2 variants. Study at large: Ad26.COV2.S, an intramuscular injection, was given once or twice 56 days apart.

The treatment is: around 19 received Ad26.COV2.S at low or high dose, single or two shots; five or six received placebo; per-sample allocation not given. Specimen acquisition occurred on day 63 following the initial vaccine or placebo injection. Expression of Wuhan-strain SARS-CoV-2 spike came from the Ad26 vector that formed the vaccine. Profiling relied on immunoSEQ multiplex PCR, and the TCRdb table lists in-frame clones only, not all of them. The table lists 300,000 to 500,000 clones, more than 85% of them singletons. Study-wide findings and caveats: The breadth of spike-specific CD8+ and CD4+ T cell responses after vaccination was reportedly substantial.

As for this clone: Its antigen is currently unknown.

The sequence came from a person between 18 and 59 years old who received the Ad26.COV2.S COVID-19 vaccine or a placebo. Source: peripheral blood, taken in a trial of Ad26.COV2.S vaccine versus placebo.

The CDR3 protein is CASSQRTGDQPQHF. In nucleotides, the CDR3 is TGTGCCAGCAGCCAGCGAACAGGGGATCAGCCCCAGCATTTT. The V call is TRBV7-6, the J call TRBJ1-5, with 7 bases aligning to TRBD1. J gave up 5 bases and V 5 bases, and 6 bases lay outside the gene matches. CDR1 SGHVS and CDR2 FNYEAQ come from the germline V gene. The CDR3 runs to 14 residues.